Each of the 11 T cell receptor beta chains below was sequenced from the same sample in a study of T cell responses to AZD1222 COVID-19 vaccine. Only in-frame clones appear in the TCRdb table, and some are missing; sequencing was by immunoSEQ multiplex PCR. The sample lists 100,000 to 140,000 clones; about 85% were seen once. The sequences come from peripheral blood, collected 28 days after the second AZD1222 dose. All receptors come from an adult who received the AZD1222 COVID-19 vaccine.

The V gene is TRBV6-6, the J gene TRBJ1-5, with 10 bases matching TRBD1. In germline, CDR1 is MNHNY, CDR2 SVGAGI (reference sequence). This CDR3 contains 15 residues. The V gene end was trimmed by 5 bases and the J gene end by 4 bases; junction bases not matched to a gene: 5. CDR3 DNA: TGTGCCAGCAGTCCCCAGGGACAGGGGAATCAGCCCCAGCATTTT. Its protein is CASSPQGQGNQPQHF.

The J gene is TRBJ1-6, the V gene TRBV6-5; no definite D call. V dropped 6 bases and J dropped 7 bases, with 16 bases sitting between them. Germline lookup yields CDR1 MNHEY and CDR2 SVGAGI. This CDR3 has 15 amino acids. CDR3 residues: CASRLTGGGNSPLHF. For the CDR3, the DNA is TGTGCCAGCAGACTCACCGGAGGCGGGAATTCACCCCTCCACTTT.

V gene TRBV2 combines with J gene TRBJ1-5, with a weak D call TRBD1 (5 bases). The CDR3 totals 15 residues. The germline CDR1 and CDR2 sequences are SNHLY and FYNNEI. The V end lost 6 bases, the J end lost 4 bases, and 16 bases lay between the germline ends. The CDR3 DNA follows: TGTGCCAGCAGGGTGGATGCGGGGGAGAATCAGCCCCAGCATTTT. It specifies CASRVDAGENQPQHF.

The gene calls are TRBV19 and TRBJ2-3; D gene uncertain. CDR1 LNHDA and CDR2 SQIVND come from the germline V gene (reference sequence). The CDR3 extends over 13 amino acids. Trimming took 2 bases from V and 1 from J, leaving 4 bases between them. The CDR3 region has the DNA TGTGCCAGTAGTATAACGGGCACAGATACGCAGTATTTT. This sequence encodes CASSITGTDTQYF.

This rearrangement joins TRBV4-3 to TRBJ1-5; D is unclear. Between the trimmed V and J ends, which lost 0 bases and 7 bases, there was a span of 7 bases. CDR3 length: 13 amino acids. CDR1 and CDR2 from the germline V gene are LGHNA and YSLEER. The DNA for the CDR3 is TGCGCCAGCAGCCAAGATCGGGGACAGCCCCAGCATTTT. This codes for CASSQDRGQPQHF.

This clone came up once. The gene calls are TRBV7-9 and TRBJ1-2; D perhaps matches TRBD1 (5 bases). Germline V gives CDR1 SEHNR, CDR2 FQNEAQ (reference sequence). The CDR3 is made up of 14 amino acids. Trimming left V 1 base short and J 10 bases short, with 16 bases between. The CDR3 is CASSLVNASRVYTF. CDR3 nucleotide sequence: TGTGCCAGCAGCTTAGTGAATGCTTCCAGGGTCTACACCTTC.

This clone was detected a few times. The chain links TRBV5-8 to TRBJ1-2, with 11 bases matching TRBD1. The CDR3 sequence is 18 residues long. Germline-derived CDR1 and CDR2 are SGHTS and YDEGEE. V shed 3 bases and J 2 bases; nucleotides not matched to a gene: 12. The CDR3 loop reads CASSSDPSRDRGNYGYTF. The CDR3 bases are TGTGCCAGCAGCTCAGACCCCTCCAGGGACAGGGGGAACTATGGCTACACCTTC.

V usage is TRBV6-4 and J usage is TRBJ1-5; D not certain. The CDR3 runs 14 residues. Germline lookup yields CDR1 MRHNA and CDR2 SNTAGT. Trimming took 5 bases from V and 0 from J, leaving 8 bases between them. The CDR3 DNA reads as TGTGCCAGCAGTCCAGAGGGTAGCAATCAGCCCCAGCATTTT. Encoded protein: CASSPEGSNQPQHF.

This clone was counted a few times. The CDR3: CASSSMTDSSYNEQFF. CDR3 nucleotides: TGCGCCAGCAGCTCGATGACTGATAGCTCCTACAATGAGCAGTTCTTC. The chain couples TRBV5-1 to TRBJ2-1; no clear D gene. The germline gives CDR1 SGHRS, CDR2 YFSETQ. Trimming shortened V by 3 bases and J by 0 bases, and 13 bases separated the two germline ends. The CDR3 is 16 amino acids.

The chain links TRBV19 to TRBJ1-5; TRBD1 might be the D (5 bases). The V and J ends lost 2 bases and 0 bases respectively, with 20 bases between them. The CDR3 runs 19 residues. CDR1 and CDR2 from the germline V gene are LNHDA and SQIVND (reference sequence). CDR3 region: CASSILGVVGATSNQPQHF. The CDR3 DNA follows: TGTGCCAGTAGTATATTAGGTGTGGTCGGGGCCACTAGCAATCAGCCCCAGCATTTT.

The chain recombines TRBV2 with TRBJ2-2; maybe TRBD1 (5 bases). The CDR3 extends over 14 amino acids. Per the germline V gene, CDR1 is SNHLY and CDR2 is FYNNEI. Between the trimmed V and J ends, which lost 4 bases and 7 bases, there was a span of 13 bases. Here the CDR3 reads CASSGGWGSGELFF. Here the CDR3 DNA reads TGTGCCAGCAGTGGGGGCTGGGGTAGCGGGGAGCTGTTTTTT.